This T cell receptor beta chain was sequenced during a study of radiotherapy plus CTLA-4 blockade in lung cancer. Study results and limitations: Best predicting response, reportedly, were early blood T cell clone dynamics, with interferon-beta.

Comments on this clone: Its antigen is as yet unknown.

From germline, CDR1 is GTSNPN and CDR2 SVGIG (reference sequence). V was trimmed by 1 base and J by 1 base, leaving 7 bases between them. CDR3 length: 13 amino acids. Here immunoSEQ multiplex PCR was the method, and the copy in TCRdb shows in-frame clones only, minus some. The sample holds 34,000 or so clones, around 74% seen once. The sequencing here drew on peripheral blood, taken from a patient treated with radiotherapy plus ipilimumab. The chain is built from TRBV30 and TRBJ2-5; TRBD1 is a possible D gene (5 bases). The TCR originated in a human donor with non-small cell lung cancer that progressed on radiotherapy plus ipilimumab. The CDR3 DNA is TGTGCCTGGAGTGCGACAGTCCAAGAGACCCAGTACTTC. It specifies CAWSATVQETQYF.